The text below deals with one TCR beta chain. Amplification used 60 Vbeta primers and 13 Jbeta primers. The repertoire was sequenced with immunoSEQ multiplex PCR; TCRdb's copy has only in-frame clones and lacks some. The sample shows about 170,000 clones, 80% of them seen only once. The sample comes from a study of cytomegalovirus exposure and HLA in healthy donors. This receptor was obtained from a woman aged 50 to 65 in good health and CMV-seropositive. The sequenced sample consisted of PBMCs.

In DNA, the CDR3 is TGTGCCAGTAGTGTGGGACTAGCGGGAGGAGTGCACGAGCAGTACTTC. This codes for CASSVGLAGGVHEQYF. The chain has TRBV19 and TRBJ2-5, with 15 bases matching TRBD2. The DNA end is a closer match to TRBJ2-7, so the J assignment may be wrong. This CDR3 has 16 amino acids. The germline CDR1 and CDR2 sequences are LNHDA and SQIVND (reference sequence).